The 6 T cell receptor beta chains presented below share a single source sample, sequenced in a study of vaccination and CD4 T cells after COVID-19. Their antigens are not known. As to treatment: approximately 11-day PBMC culture with coronavirus spike peptide pools or control peptides (ViraFEST assay). Researchers used the Oncomine TCR Beta short-read assay to sequence DNA from cultured CD4+ T cells. TCRdb passed the PCR reads through MiXCR, listing each CDR3 protein once. The sample has roughly 12,000 distinct CDR3 sequences; roughly 44% are singletons. Sequenced sample: CD4+ T cells from blood, cultured in vitro. All receptors come from a human donor who had recovered from COVID-19.

The V and J genes are TRBV28 and TRBJ1-6; D may be TRBD1 (5 bases). Germline loops: CDR1 MDHEN, CDR2 SYDVKM. The CDR3 extends over 13 amino acids. Between the trimmed V and J ends, which lost 8 bases and 6 bases, there was a span of 11 bases. This chain's CDR3 is CASGAGLNSPLHF. Written as DNA, the CDR3 is TGTGCCAGCGGGGCAGGGCTTAATTCACCCCTCCACTTT.

This chain connects TRBV6-1 to TRBJ2-2; D may correspond to TRBD1 or TRBD2 (5 bases each). Trimming took 4 bases from V and 1 from J, leaving 10 bases between them. Looked up from germline, CDR1 is MNHNS and CDR2 is SASEGT. This CDR3 contains 15 residues. In DNA form, the CDR3 reads TGTGCCAGCAGTGCCGGGACGGGGAACACCGGGGAGCTGTTTTTT. The encoded protein is CASSAGTGNTGELFF.

The chain has TRBV24-1 and TRBJ2-2, with 8 bases lining up with TRBD1. Looked up from germline, CDR1 is KGHDR and CDR2 is SFDVKD. The V and J ends lost 4 bases and 6 bases, in that order; junction bases with no gene match: 6. This CDR3 contains 15 residues. Here the CDR3 DNA reads TGTGCCACCAGTGACCTGGACAGGGAGGCCGGGGAGCTGTTTTTT. This codes for CATSDLDREAGELFF.

The V call is TRBV4-2, the J call TRBJ1-4; 9 bases line up with TRBD1. This CDR3 has 15 residues. Germline CDR1 is LGHNA and CDR2 is YNFKEQ. Losses at the gene ends were 3 bases for V and 3 bases for J; bases not matched to a gene: 2. The CDR3 reads CASSQGTGSNEKLFF. DNA of the CDR3: TGTGCCAGCAGCCAGGGGACAGGGTCTAATGAAAAACTGTTTTTT.

By share, this clonotype ranks as hyperexpanded. The chain combines TRBV7-2 with TRBJ1-2; D unresolved. The CDR3 is made up of 13 amino acids. The germline V gene encodes CDR1 SGHTA and CDR2 FQGNSA. The ends were cut back, 4 bases at V and 8 bases at J, with 14 bases in the middle. CDR3 loop: CASSSYLTSGYTF. CDR3 in DNA: TGTGCCAGCAGCTCCTACCTAACCTCGGGCTACACCTTC.

CDR3 residues: CASSPAVQGLNEAFF. The CDR3 nucleotides are TGTGCCAGCTCACCGGCCGTACAGGGGCTGAATGAAGCTTTCTTT. The V and J genes are TRBV18 and TRBJ1-1; 7 bases fit TRBD1. This CDR3 is built from 15 residues. In germline, CDR1 is KGHSH, CDR2 LQKENI. Trimming cost V 3 bases and J 7 bases; bases outside gene matches: 11.